This is a list of T cell receptor beta chains from one sample in a study of PD-L1 blockade in urothelial cancer. TCRdb keeps only in-frame clones here, not all; method: immunoSEQ multiplex PCR. The repertoire has approximately 88,000 clones, over 80% of them found once; the top ten carry over 2%. This sample comprised PBMCs, obtained around atezolizumab (anti-PD-L1) treatment. These receptors came from a man aged 55 to 70 with urothelial cancer. Each CDR3 is given with its conserved first and last residue. The order of the fields is J gene, D gene, V gene, clone size, CDR3 protein, CDR3 DNA. The D gene is left open where the match is weak. Only some rows state a clone size, as once, few, many or a class for expanded clones.

J: TRBJ2-2; D: TRBD1; V: TRBV7-9; size: .; CDR3: CASSLLGGNTGELFF; DNA: TGTGCCAGCAGCTTGTTAGGGGGCAACACCGGGGAGCTGTTTTTT
J: TRBJ2-5; D: .; V: TRBV6-6; size: .; CDR3: CASTERNGETQYF; DNA: TGTGCCAGCACGGAGCGGAATGGGGAGACCCAGTACTTC
J: TRBJ1-1; D: .; V: TRBV6-1; size: .; CDR3: CASSDGQSLVNTEAFF; DNA: TGTGCCAGCAGTGATGGGCAGTCATTAGTGAACACTGAAGCTTTCTTT
J: TRBJ1-1; D: TRBD1; V: TRBV2; size: once; CDR3: CASNGQGWTEAFF; DNA: TGTGCCAGCAACGGACAGGGGTGGACTGAAGCTTTCTTT
J: TRBJ1-2; D: .; V: TRBV5-1; size: few; CDR3: CASSSSNYGYTF; DNA: TGCGCCAGCAGCTCGAGTAACTATGGCTACACCTTC
J: TRBJ2-6; D: TRBD2; V: TRBV5-6; size: .; CDR3: CASSWAGGGANVLTF; DNA: TGTGCCAGCAGCTGGGCGGGGGGCGGGGCCAACGTCCTGACTTTC
J: TRBJ1-4; D: .; V: TRBV25-1; size: once; CDR3: CASQDRNEKLFF; DNA: TGTGCCAGCCAAGACAGGAATGAAAAACTGTTTTTT
J: TRBJ2-4; D: TRBD2; V: TRBV7-2; size: once; CDR3: CASTISGGANIQYF; DNA: TGTGCCAGCACCATTAGCGGGGGGGCCAACATTCAGTACTTC
J: TRBJ2-1; D: .; V: TRBV5-1; size: .; CDR3: CASSLGALLNNEQFF; DNA: TGCGCCAGCAGCTTGGGCGCCTTACTTAACAATGAGCAGTTCTTC
J: TRBJ2-7; D: .; V: TRBV6-5; size: once; CDR3: CASSYSLVGSYEQYF; DNA: TGTGCCAGCAGTTACTCACTAGTTGGGTCCTACGAGCAGTACTTC
J: TRBJ2-5; D: .; V: TRBV30; size: .; CDR3: CAWSAGNQETQYF; DNA: TGTGCCTGGTCAGCCGGGAACCAAGAGACCCAGTACTTC
J: TRBJ2-6; D: TRBD2; V: TRBV2; size: few; CDR3: CASSPLLRGGSGANVLTF; DNA: TGTGCCAGCAGTCCTCTGTTGCGGGGGGGGTCTGGGGCCAACGTCCTGACTTTC
J: TRBJ2-7; D: .; V: TRBV19; size: .; CDR3: CASSNQGGSYEQYF; DNA: TGTGCCAGTAGTAACCAGGGGGGTTCCTACGAGCAGTACTTC
J: TRBJ2-1; D: TRBD2; V: TRBV19; size: .; CDR3: CASSIFPYSGNRNEQFF; DNA: TGTGCCAGTAGTATCTTTCCTTATAGCGGGAACCGAAATGAGCAGTTCTTC
J: TRBJ2-2; D: .; V: TRBV6-5; size: .; CDR3: CASSYSGTGSVGELFF; DNA: TGTGCCAGCAGTTACTCGGGAACAGGGTCGGTCGGGGAGCTGTTTTTT
J: TRBJ1-3; D: .; V: TRBV18; size: .; CDR3: CASSPPGDVNTIYF; DNA: TGTGCCAGCTCACCACCGGGAGATGTAAACACCATATATTTT
J: TRBJ2-7; D: TRBD1; V: TRBV6-1; size: .; CDR3: CASSDPRTGSFHEQYF; DNA: TGTGCCAGCAGTGACCCTAGGACAGGGTCTTTCCACGAGCAGTACTTC
J: TRBJ1-5; D: .; V: TRBV4-1; size: .; CDR3: CASSQESSETRYSNQPQHF; DNA: TGCGCCAGCAGCCAAGAGAGCTCGGAGACCCGCTATAGCAATCAGCCCCAGCATTTT
J: TRBJ2-3; D: TRBD2; V: TRBV9; size: .; CDR3: CASSVTLAGLSTDTQYF; DNA: TGTGCCAGCAGCGTAACCCTAGCGGGACTTAGCACAGATACGCAGTATTTT
J: TRBJ1-2; D: TRBD1; V: TRBV6-1; size: .; CDR3: CASIVSRGPGYTF; DNA: TGTGCCAGCATCGTAAGCAGGGGGCCTGGCTACACCTTC
J: TRBJ2-5; D: .; V: TRBV4-2; size: .; CDR3: CASSQPAGPRTQETQYF; DNA: TGTGCCAGCAGCCAACCAGCGGGCCCTAGGACGCAAGAGACCCAGTACTTC
J: TRBJ2-1; D: TRBD1; V: TRBV7-7; size: .; CDR3: CASSLGDRGYEQFF; DNA: TGTGCCAGCAGCTTAGGGGACAGGGGCTATGAGCAGTTCTTC
J: TRBJ2-2; D: .; V: TRBV5-1; size: .; CDR3: CASSIGTTTGELFF; DNA: TGCGCCAGCAGCATCGGGACAACAACCGGGGAGCTGTTTTTT
J: TRBJ2-5; D: TRBD1; V: TRBV7-7; size: .; CDR3: CASSLGQGRVETQYF; DNA: TGTGCCAGCAGCTTAGGACAGGGGCGGGTAGAGACCCAGTACTTC
J: TRBJ1-1; D: TRBD1; V: TRBV29-1; size: .; CDR3: CSVGGAGGRLGNTEAFF; DNA: TGCAGCGTCGGCGGGGCAGGGGGCCGCTTGGGGAACACTGAAGCTTTCTTT
J: TRBJ2-1; D: .; V: TRBV30; size: .; CDR3: CAWSWSSYNEQFF; DNA: TGTGCCTGGAGTTGGAGCTCCTACAATGAGCAGTTCTTC
J: TRBJ2-3; D: TRBD1; V: TRBV9; size: .; CDR3: CASSASSGTGVAGRVTDTQYF; DNA: TGTGCCAGCAGCGCCTCTTCCGGGACAGGGGTTGCGGGCAGGGTCACAGATACGCAGTATTTT
J: TRBJ2-1; D: TRBD2; V: TRBV27; size: .; CDR3: CASSFLAGGNNEQFF; DNA: TGTGCCAGCAGTTTTCTTGCGGGGGGGAACAATGAGCAGTTCTTC
J: TRBJ2-2; D: .; V: TRBV30; size: .; CDR3: CAWSGGRGTGELFF; DNA: TGTGCCTGGAGTGGAGGGAGAGGGACCGGGGAGCTGTTTTTT
J: TRBJ2-4; D: .; V: TRBV7-2; size: once; CDR3: CASSYRGLAKNIQYF; DNA: TGTGCCAGCAGCTACCGGGGACTAGCCAAAAACATTCAGTACTTC
J: TRBJ2-7; D: .; V: TRBV11-2; size: .; CDR3: CASSRLPGPYEQYF; DNA: TGTGCCAGCAGCCGACTACCGGGCCCTTACGAGCAGTACTTC
J: TRBJ2-6; D: TRBD1; V: TRBV4-1; size: .; CDR3: CASSQDPGQSGANVLTF; DNA: TGCGCCAGCAGCCAAGATCCGGGACAGTCTGGGGCCAACGTCCTGACTTTC
J: TRBJ2-3; D: .; V: TRBV5-4; size: .; CDR3: CASSLGLGRTDTQYF; DNA: TGTGCCAGCAGCTTGGGACTAGGACGGACAGATACGCAGTATTTT
J: TRBJ2-1; D: TRBD2; V: TRBV7-2; size: .; CDR3: CASSSGLAGFYNEQFF; DNA: TGTGCCAGCAGCTCGGGACTAGCGGGATTCTACAATGAGCAGTTCTTC
J: TRBJ2-1; D: .; V: TRBV7-6; size: .; CDR3: CASSREFDEQFF; DNA: TGTGCCAGCTCACGGGAGTTCGATGAGCAGTTCTTC
J: TRBJ1-6; D: .; V: TRBV30; size: .; CDR3: CAWTLRTEGSPLHF; DNA: TGTGCCTGGACCCTCCGGACAGAGGGATCACCCCTCCACTTT
J: TRBJ2-2; D: .; V: TRBV7-9; size: .; CDR3: CASSLDLARGTGGELFF; DNA: TGTGCCAGCAGCTTAGATCTAGCGAGAGGGACTGGCGGGGAGCTGTTTTTT
J: TRBJ1-3; D: TRBD1; V: TRBV27; size: .; CDR3: CASSLSWDSSGNTIYF; DNA: TGTGCCAGCAGTTTATCATGGGACAGCTCTGGAAACACCATATATTTT